The 27 T cell receptor beta chains below all came from one sample that was sequenced in a study of T cell responses to AZD1222 COVID-19 vaccine. The repertoire was sequenced with immunoSEQ multiplex PCR; TCRdb's copy has only in-frame clones and lacks some. The repertoire holds 190,000 or so clones, with approximately 90% as singletons. The sequencing here drew on peripheral blood, taken 28 days after the second AZD1222 dose. The source of these receptors is an adult who received the AZD1222 COVID-19 vaccine.

This chain connects TRBV5-5 to TRBJ2-1; either TRBD1 or TRBD2 may supply D (6 bases each). The V end was cut by 0 bases, the J end by 9 bases, with 16 bases between. The CDR3 is 15 residues long. CDR1 and CDR2 from the germline V gene are SGHKS and YYEKEE (reference sequence). For the CDR3, the DNA is TGTGCCAGCAGCTTGGCCGAGGGGGGTTCGGGTGAGCAGTTCTTC. Translation gives CASSLAEGGSGEQFF.

J is TRBJ1-4 and V is TRBV7-2, with D possibly matching TRBD1 (5 bases). Germline values: CDR1 SGHTA, CDR2 FQGNSA. The CDR3 runs to 15 residues. V lost 4 bases to trimming and J lost 3 bases, with 12 bases between them. The DNA for the CDR3 is TGTGCCAGCAGCTCGCTGGGGGGGGCTAATGAAAAACTGTTTTTT. Translated: CASSSLGGANEKLFF.

V usage is TRBV21-1 and J usage is TRBJ2-7. TRBV21-1 is a listed pseudogene. This CDR3 has 15 residues. The CDR3 DNA sequence: TGTGCCAGCAGCAAAGTTCAGGGACCCTTTTACGAGCAGTACTTC. Protein: CASSKVQGPFYEQYF.

The rearrangement links TRBV5-6 to TRBJ2-3, with 9 positions matching TRBD1. Trimming removed 6 bases from V and 2 bases from J; junction bases left unmatched: 7. This CDR3 spans 15 amino acids. CDR1 is SGHDT and CDR2 is YYEEEE in the germline V gene. CDR3 sequence reads: CASTKTGGNTDTQYF. CDR3 bases: TGTGCCAGCACCAAGACAGGGGGGAACACAGATACGCAGTATTTT.

The V and J genes are TRBV6-5 and TRBJ1-1; D is unclear. Germline V CDR1 and CDR2: MNHEY, SVGAGI. This CDR3 region has 13 residues. Deletions cut 8 bases from V and 1 base from J, with 11 bases between. CDR3 loop: CASAGGGNTEAFF. Here the CDR3 DNA reads TGTGCCAGCGCCGGTGGTGGGAACACTGAAGCTTTCTTT.

CDR3 amino acids: CASHRGVWRQPQHF. The CDR3 DNA reads TGTGCCAGCCATCGGGGAGTGTGGCGTCAGCCCCAGCATTTT. The chain is built from TRBV28 and TRBJ1-5; D call uncertain. The V end lost 8 bases, the J end lost 6 bases, and 17 bases lay between the germline ends. The germline gives CDR1 MDHEN, CDR2 SYDVKM. The CDR3 covers 14 residues.

The rearrangement joins TRBV7-2 to TRBJ1-3; no definite D call. Trimming cost V 3 bases and J 0 bases, with 12 bases left between them. The CDR3 has 16 residues. CDR1 and CDR2 from the germline V gene are SGHTA and FQGNSA. The CDR3 protein is CASSLNSPDSGNTIYF. The CDR3 DNA is TGTGCCAGCAGCTTGAACAGTCCTGACTCTGGAAACACCATATATTTT.

The chain has TRBV6-2 or TRBV6-3 and TRBJ2-5; TRBD2 is a possible D gene (6 bases). There are 14 residues in the CDR3. Germline assignment: CDR1 MNHEY and CDR2 SVGEGT. The V end was cut by 5 bases, the J end by 4 bases, with 14 bases between. This CDR3 is CASSVIGSGETQYF. The CDR3 coding sequence is TGTGCCAGCAGTGTCATCGGGAGTGGAGAGACCCAGTACTTC.

This chain connects TRBV9 to TRBJ2-4; 7 nucleotides line up with TRBD2. CDR3 length equals 17 residues. Germline trimming cut 0 bases from V and 3 bases from J; bases unmatched to any gene: 9. Germline CDR1 SGDLS, CDR2 YYNGEE. This CDR3 is CASSVDPTGLVKNIQYF. CDR3 in DNA: TGTGCCAGCAGCGTAGACCCCACCGGACTAGTCAAAAACATTCAGTACTTC. Variable domain in full (rest from reference TRBV9 and TRBJ2-4): DSGVTQTPKHLITATGQRVTLRCSPRSGDLSVYWYQQSLDQGLQFLIQYYNGEERAKGNILERFSAQQFPDLHSELNLSSLELGDSALYFCASSVDPTGLVKNIQYFGAGTRLSVL.

The chain recombines TRBV12-5 with TRBJ2-2; D may be TRBD2 (6 bases). The CDR3 consists of 15 residues. Trimming took 4 bases from V and 7 from J, leaving 16 bases between them. Germline V gene sequence: CDR1 LGHNT, CDR2 FRNRAP. CDR3 DNA sequence: TGTGCTAGTGGTTGGAGGGCCTCCGGTTACGGGGAGCTGTTTTTT. Protein product: CASGWRASGYGELFF.

The chain is built from TRBV9 and TRBJ2-2; 11 nucleotides agree with TRBD1. The CDR3 is 16 residues long. V lost 4 bases to trimming and J lost 4 bases; unmatched junction nucleotides: 6. CDR1 is SGDLS and CDR2 is YYNGEE in the germline V gene. DNA for the CDR3: TGTGCCAGCAGCCCCGCCGGGACAGGGGGCACCGGGGAGCTGTTTTTT. Translated, it gives CASSPAGTGGTGELFF.

This clone was detected a few times. V usage is TRBV5-8 and J usage is TRBJ1-1; no clear D. Trimming cost V 0 bases and J 11 bases, with 14 bases left between them. The CDR3 runs 13 residues. Per germline, CDR1 SGHTS and CDR2 YDEGEE. The CDR3 sequence is CASSLAGRNEAFF. The CDR3 DNA sequence: TGTGCCAGCAGCTTGGCCGGGAGGAATGAGGCTTTCTTT.

The V call is TRBV11-2, the J call TRBJ2-5, with 7 bases lining up with TRBD2. The CDR3 has 16 residues. Looked up from germline, CDR1 is SGHAT and CDR2 is FQNNGV. V lost 5 bases to trimming and J lost 3 bases; unmatched junction nucleotides: 12. The CDR3 nucleotides read TGTGCCAGCAGCCCCGGCGGACTAGTGGGGAAAGAGACCCAGTACTTC. It yields the protein CASSPGGLVGKETQYF.

With respect to this clone: Sequence at one end of the junction differs from germline and may be a read error. The V and J genes are TRBV5-1 and TRBJ2-7; D is perhaps TRBD1 or TRBD2 (6 bases each). The CDR3 sequence is 14 residues long. Looked up from germline, CDR1 is SGHRS and CDR2 is YFSETQ. CDR3 in amino acids: CASSLGGQPTPGDF. The CDR3 DNA reads as TGCGCCAGCAGCTTGGGGGGACAACCTACTCCGGGGGACTTC.

The chain has TRBV10-2 and TRBJ2-3; TRBD2 matches 7 bases. The trim removed 5 bases at V and 4 bases at J, leaving 12 bases unmatched. The CDR3 is made up of 16 amino acids. Germline CDR1 reads WSHSY; CDR2 reads SAAADI. In DNA form, the CDR3 reads TGCGCCAGCAGTAGCGGGGAGGGCAACTGGGCAGATACGCAGTATTTT. It translates to CASSSGEGNWADTQYF.

J is TRBJ1-5 and V is TRBV7-2; D is ambiguous. Germline CDR1 and CDR2: SGHTA and FQGNSA. CDR3 size: 14 residues. Trimming cost V 5 bases and J 2 bases, with 10 bases left between them. This chain's CDR3 is CASSPGGGNQPQHF. Here the CDR3 DNA reads TGTGCCAGCAGCCCGGGAGGCGGCAATCAGCCCCAGCATTTT.

V is TRBV19 and J is TRBJ2-7; TRBD1 matches 9 bases. J gave up 1 base and V 6 bases, and 7 bases lay outside the gene matches. Germline lookup yields CDR1 LNHDA and CDR2 SQIVND (reference sequence). The CDR3 spans 15 residues. Here the CDR3 DNA reads TGTGCCAGTAGAGTAGTCGGGACAGGGTCCTACGAGCAGTACTTC. It is translated as CASRVVGTGSYEQYF.

The chain employs TRBV12-3 or TRBV12-4 and TRBJ1-1; D not certain. The V gene lost 7 bases and the J gene lost 0 bases, with 9 bases spanning the gap. This CDR3 is 13 amino acids long. This CDR3 reads CASTANMNTEAFF. The CDR3, as DNA: TGTGCCAGCACCGCCAATATGAACACTGAAGCTTTCTTT.

Here the CDR3 DNA reads TGTGCCAGCAGCCTTGGACAGAGCCCCGATCAGCCCCAGCATTTT. The encoded protein is CASSLGQSPDQPQHF. This chain uses TRBV11-2 with TRBJ1-5; a possible D gene is TRBD1 (6 bases). Per the germline V gene, CDR1 is SGHAT and CDR2 is FQNNGV. The CDR3 extends over 15 amino acids. V dropped 5 bases and J dropped 5 bases, with 16 bases sitting between them.

V and J are TRBV5-4 and TRBJ2-3, with D possibly matching TRBD2 (6 bases). Germline loops: CDR1 SGHNT, CDR2 YYREEE (reference sequence). This CDR3 is 18 amino acids long. V was cut by 10 bases and J by 2 bases, with 29 bases left in between. CDR3 in DNA: TGTGCCGTCCCGGGACGGGGGTATGGAGCGGGCTTCACAGATACGCAGTATTTT. This gives the protein CAVPGRGYGAGFTDTQYF.

V is TRBV19 and J is TRBJ2-7; unclear D gene. V gave up 5 bases and J gave up 5 bases, with 13 bases separating them. Germline V CDR1 and CDR2: LNHDA, SQIVND (reference sequence). This CDR3 contains 13 residues. For the CDR3, the DNA is TGTGCCAGTAGTCCGTCCCGGACCAACGAGCAGTACTTC. Protein: CASSPSRTNEQYF.

V usage is TRBV7-3 and J usage is TRBJ2-2; 8 bases fit TRBD1. This CDR3 is built from 15 residues. The ends lost 5 bases at V and 4 bases at J; junction bases unmatched: 6. Germline V gene lookup returns CDR1 SGHTA and CDR2 FQGTGA. The CDR3 sequence: CASSARGPGTGELFF. CDR3 DNA: TGTGCCAGCAGCGCCAGGGGGCCGGGCACCGGGGAGCTGTTTTTT.

In this sample, this clone turned up a few times. The genes are TRBV27 and TRBJ2-2, with 9 bases matching TRBD2. With V trimmed by 5 bases and J by 3 bases, 13 bases remained unmatched. Germline V CDR1 and CDR2: MNHEY, SMNVEV (reference sequence). The CDR3 totals 18 residues. CDR3 coding DNA: TGTGCCAGCAGTCCCAAGGTGCGCCTAGCGGGATACACCGGGGAGCTGTTTTTT. Translated, it gives CASSPKVRLAGYTGELFF.

The chain has TRBV5-4 and TRBJ2-4; 12 bases align to TRBD2. Per germline, CDR1 SGHNT and CDR2 YYREEE (reference sequence). The V segment lost 4 bases and the J segment 8 bases; nucleotides outside the gene matches: 4. This CDR3 is 14 amino acids long. For the CDR3, the DNA is TGTGCCAGCAGCCTAGCGGGAGGGGGGGACATTCAGTACTTC. It translates to CASSLAGGGDIQYF.

Details on this clone: This specimen includes other DNA sequences encoding the same CDR3. The rearrangement joins TRBV5-1 to TRBJ1-1, with 9 bases fitting TRBD1. The CDR3 loop spans 14 amino acids. Germline V CDR1 and CDR2: SGHRS, YFSETQ. Trimming took 5 bases from V and 1 from J; bases not matched to a gene: 3. The CDR3 nucleotides are TGCGCCAGCAGTCGGGACAGGGCGAACACTGAAGCTTTCTTT. It translates to CASSRDRANTEAFF.

The V call is TRBV7-3, the J call TRBJ2-1; D unclear. The CDR3 is 15 residues long. Trimming left V 5 bases short and J 0 bases short, with 11 bases between. Per germline, CDR1 SGHTA and CDR2 FQGTGA. In DNA, the CDR3 is TGTGCCAGCAGCCTAGGTATAGGCTCCTACAATGAGCAGTTCTTC. Protein: CASSLGIGSYNEQFF.

V is TRBV6-2 or TRBV6-3 and J is TRBJ2-7, with TRBD2 matching over 14 bases. The CDR3 is made up of 17 amino acids. CDR1 is MNHEY, CDR2 SVGEGT, per germline. Losses at the gene ends were 2 bases for V and 4 bases for J; bases not matched to a gene: 7. CDR3 protein: CASSYGGTSGSSYEQYF. The CDR3 DNA sequence: TGTGCCAGCAGTTACGGCGGGACTAGCGGGAGTAGTTACGAGCAGTACTTC.